This entry lists 19 T cell receptor beta chains sequenced from one sample in a study of blood T cells in healthy people across ages. Combining a sample-barcoded 5' primer with a J-beta primer mix, a second PCR ran for roughly 6 to 12 cycles. TCRdb recomputed calls from the 5' RACE reads with MiXCR, one row per CDR3 protein. Here the sample spans some 1.6 million distinct CDR3 sequences, around 36% being singletons. Sequencing was performed on blood. These receptors came from a woman in her twenties or thirties in good health.

This clonotype has a handful of counts. V and J are TRBV28 and TRBJ2-1, with 9 bases lining up with TRBD2. V shed 7 bases and J 10 bases; nucleotides not matched to a gene: 14. The CDR3 sequence is 15 residues long. Germline loops: CDR1 MDHEN, CDR2 SYDVKM. The CDR3 DNA reads TGTGCCAGCACCAATCGGGGACTAGCCTCGTCCGAGCAGTTCTTC. Protein: CASTNRGLASSEQFF.

This clonotype was seen a handful of times. The V and J genes are TRBV28 and TRBJ2-4; the D gene is possibly TRBD1 (5 bases). V was pared by 2 bases and J by 6 bases, with 17 bases between. The CDR3 is 16 residues long. In germline, CDR1 is MDHEN, CDR2 SYDVKM. CDR3 protein: CASSLGVDSRRNIQYF. The CDR3 DNA sequence: TGTGCCAGCAGTTTAGGGGTCGACAGCCGCCGAAACATTCAGTACTTC. Complete variable domain (other parts from reference TRBV28 and TRBJ2-4): DVKVTQSSRYLVKRTGEKVFLECVQDMDHENMFWYRQDPGLGLRLIYFSYDVKMKEKGDIPEGYSVSREKKERFSLILESASTNQTSMYLCASSLGVDSRRNIQYFGAGTRLSVL.

Of note for this clonotype: A read error may account for a junction end that differs from germline. The chain recombines TRBV6-2 or TRBV6-3 with TRBJ2-4; possible D gene TRBD2, 6 bases. This CDR3 contains 18 residues. CDR1 and CDR2 from the germline V gene are MNHEY and SVGEGT. The CDR3 here is CASCYSPAGILAKNIQYF. Written as DNA, the CDR3 is TGTGCCAGCTGTTACTCGCCGGCGGGGATCCTAGCCAAAAACATTCAGTACTTC.

This clonotype occurred many times. The chain links TRBV4-1 to TRBJ2-5; D tentatively fits TRBD1 or TRBD2 (6 bases each). The germline CDR1 and CDR2 sequences are MGHRA and YSYEKL. The CDR3 extends over 16 amino acids. V dropped 1 base and J dropped 1 base, with 13 bases sitting between them. In nucleotides, the CDR3 is TGCGCCAGCAGCCAAGGGGTTGGGGGGCCCCAAGAGACCCAGTACTTC. Translating gives CASSQGVGGPQETQYF.

Ten or more counts support this clonotype. This chain joins TRBV20-1 and TRBJ2-7; 11 bases match TRBD2. V lost 6 bases, J lost 0 bases, and 4 bases stayed unmatched. This CDR3 comprises 14 residues. CDR1 DFQATT and CDR2 SNEGSKA come from the germline V gene (reference sequence). CDR3 nucleotide sequence: TGCAGTGCAACCGGGACTAGCGGCTCCTACGAGCAGTACTTC. Translation gives CSATGTSGSYEQYF.

The table lists this clonotype with a count of one. This chain connects TRBV5-1 to TRBJ1-5; a possible D gene is TRBD1 (6 bases). The CDR3 runs 18 residues. V was pared by 0 bases and J by 2 bases, with 18 bases between. The germline V gene has CDR1 SGHRS and CDR2 YFSETQ. CDR3 in amino acids: CASSLGPDSFHGNQPQHF. CDR3 nucleotide sequence: TGCGCCAGCAGCTTGGGCCCGGACAGTTTTCACGGCAATCAGCCCCAGCATTTT.

This clonotype appeared a few times. The chain couples TRBV12-5 to TRBJ2-5, with 13 bases identical to TRBD2. The ends lost 6 bases at V and 1 base at J; junction bases unmatched: 5. The CDR3 totals 16 residues. In germline, CDR1 is LGHNT, CDR2 FRNRAP. For the CDR3, the DNA is TGTGCTAGTGGACCCGGACTAGCGGGGGTCCAAGAGACCCAGTACTTC. Protein product: CASGPGLAGVQETQYF.

In its sample, this clonotype was seen a few times. The chain has TRBV9 and TRBJ2-1; D gene unclear. The CDR3 runs to 15 residues. Trimming shortened V by 0 bases and J by 5 bases, and 12 bases separated the two germline ends. In germline, CDR1 is SGDLS, CDR2 YYNGEE. This CDR3 is CASSVGATQNNEQFF. In DNA form, the CDR3 reads TGTGCCAGCAGCGTAGGAGCTACGCAGAACAATGAGCAGTTCTTC. The whole variable domain, filled in from reference TRBV9 and TRBJ2-1, reads DSGVTQTPKHLITATGQRVTLRCSPRSGDLSVYWYQQSLDQGLQFLIQYYNGEERAKGNILERFSAQQFPDLHSELNLSSLELGDSALYFCASSVGATQNNEQFFGPGTRLTVL.

This clonotype was found a few times. This sequence joins TRBV25-1 and TRBJ1-4, with D perhaps matching TRBD1 (5 bases). Germline CDR1 reads MGHDK; CDR2 reads SYGVNS. With 7 bases removed from V and 8 bases from J, the gap between germline ends came to 17 bases. The CDR3 totals 14 residues. CDR3 residues: CASTTGREDEKLFF. The CDR3 DNA follows: TGTGCCAGCACCACGGGCAGGGAAGACGAAAAACTGTTTTTT.

V and J are TRBV6-1 and TRBJ2-6; the D is unclear. Germline values: CDR1 MNHNS, CDR2 SASEGT. This CDR3 is built from 14 residues. V was cut by 5 bases and J by 3 bases, with 8 bases left in between. This CDR3 is CASSSTRGANVLTF. CDR3 bases: TGTGCCAGCAGTAGCACCCGTGGGGCCAACGTCCTGACTTTC.

The chain recombines TRBV12-3 or TRBV12-4 with TRBJ2-1, with a weak D call TRBD2 (6 bases). The V end was cut by 9 bases, the J end by 7 bases, with 22 bases between. This CDR3 is 15 amino acids long. CDR3: CARSPGLAEGNEQFF. Here the CDR3 DNA reads TGTGCCAGAAGCCCCGGGTTAGCGGAGGGGAATGAGCAGTTCTTC.

The chain links TRBV10-3 to TRBJ2-7; a weak D match, TRBD2 (6 bases). V lost 6 bases and J lost 7, with 16 bases in between. The CDR3 covers 13 residues. CDR1 ENHRY and CDR2 SYGVKD come from the germline V gene. The CDR3 region has the DNA TGTGCCATCAGGCGGGACTTGGGTGGGGAGCAGTACTTC. Its translation is CAIRRDLGGEQYF.

The rearrangement uses TRBV2 and TRBJ1-2; D gene uncertain. This CDR3 is built from 14 residues. Germline V CDR1 and CDR2: SNHLY, FYNNEI. V was clipped by 2 bases and J by 7 bases, with 14 bases between them. The CDR3 region is CASSEPGPGFGYTF. The CDR3 DNA reads TGTGCCAGCAGTGAACCGGGTCCGGGGTTTGGCTACACCTTC.

In this sample, this clonotype turned up once. The chain employs TRBV30 and TRBJ1-1; no definite D call. Germline V gene data show CDR1 as GTSNPN and CDR2 as SVGIG (reference sequence). CDR3 length: 13 residues. V gave up 5 bases and J gave up 1 base, with 11 bases separating them. The CDR3 DNA reads as TGTGCCTGGGGGGAGGGCCGGAACACTGAAGCTTTCTTT. Its translation: CAWGEGRNTEAFF.

Concerning this clonotype itself: This may be a read error, as it is one base from a much larger clone. The chain couples TRBV20-1 to TRBJ2-1, with TRBD1 identical over 7 bases. Germline V CDR1 and CDR2: DFQATT, SNEGSKA (reference sequence). V lost 1 base, J lost 8 bases, and 11 bases stayed unmatched. There are 15 residues in the CDR3. The chain's CDR3 is CSARGRQGMVDEQFF. The CDR3 DNA is TGCAGTGCTAGAGGTCGACAGGGAATGGTCGATGAGCAGTTCTTC.

This clonotype was seen more than once but under ten times. The V and J genes are TRBV18 and TRBJ1-2; TRBD1 agrees at 11 bases. Germline-derived CDR1 and CDR2 are KGHSH and LQKENI. Losses at the gene ends were 3 bases for V and 6 bases for J; bases not matched to a gene: 3. CDR3 length: 14 residues. DNA of the CDR3: TGTGCCAGCTCACCGGGACAGGGGGGACATGGCTACACCTTC. Encoded protein: CASSPGQGGHGYTF.

The chain carries TRBV7-9 and TRBJ2-3; D is ambiguous. Trimming left V 3 bases short and J 3 bases short, with 16 bases between. The CDR3 has 16 amino acids. CDR1 and CDR2 (germline): SEHNR, FQNEAQ (reference sequence). CDR3 residues: CASSFSVGPRTDTQYF. The CDR3 DNA sequence: TGTGCCAGCAGCTTTTCGGTAGGCCCAAGGACAGATACGCAGTATTTT.

This clonotype occurred many times. The rearrangement links TRBV4-2 to TRBJ2-3; a weak D match, TRBD2 (6 bases). CDR1 LGHNA and CDR2 YNFKEQ come from the germline V gene. The CDR3 has 14 amino acids. V was trimmed by 3 bases and J by 6 bases, leaving 13 bases between them. CDR3 sequence reads: CASSQRLGADTQYF. In DNA, the CDR3 is TGTGCCAGCAGCCAGCGACTAGGGGCGGATACGCAGTATTTT.

This clonotype turned up a few times. This chain uses TRBV20-1 with TRBJ2-1; 9 positions agree with TRBD2. CDR3 size: 13 residues. The V gene's germline CDR1 is DFQATT and CDR2 SNEGSKA (reference sequence). Trimming at V came to 4 bases and at J to 12 bases, leaving 10 bases not matched to a gene. The CDR3 DNA sequence: TGCAGTGCTACTAGCGGGACCGGAAAAGGGCAGTTCTTC. It codes for CSATSGTGKGQFF.